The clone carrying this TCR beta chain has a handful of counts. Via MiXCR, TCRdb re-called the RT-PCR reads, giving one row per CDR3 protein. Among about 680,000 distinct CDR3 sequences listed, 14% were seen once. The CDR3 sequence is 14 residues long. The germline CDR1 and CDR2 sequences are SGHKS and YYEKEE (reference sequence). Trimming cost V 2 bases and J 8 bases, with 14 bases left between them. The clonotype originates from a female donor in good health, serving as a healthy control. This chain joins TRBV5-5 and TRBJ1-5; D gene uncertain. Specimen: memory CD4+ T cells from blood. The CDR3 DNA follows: TGTGCCAGCAGCTTTTTGGGTAACAGCGAGCCCCAGCATTTT. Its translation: CASSFLGNSEPQHF.